This T cell receptor beta chain was captured by sequencing in a study of Graves' ophthalmopathy and Graves' hyperthyroidism. Regarding the study as a whole: Blood repertoires reportedly contained most expanded thyroid clonotypes above 0.001 frequency.

Losses at the gene ends were 5 bases for V and 8 bases for J; bases not matched to a gene: 15. CDR1 is DFQATT, CDR2 SNEGSKA, per germline (reference sequence). The CDR3 spans 15 residues. Scientists amplified the TCR beta CDR3 regions from RNA transcripts. Second-round multiplex PCR came after a first-round RT-PCR that employed HTBI primers. TCRdb re-called the multiplex PCR reads through MiXCR, storing one row per CDR3 protein. The sample contains 200,000 to 250,000 distinct CDR3 sequences, about a fifth of which appear only once. There are many counts of this clonotype. Its antigen is unknown. The sequenced sample consisted of peripheral blood. The source of this sequence is a woman aged 50 to 60 with Graves' ophthalmopathy. V gene TRBV20-1 combines with J gene TRBJ1-5, with 7 bases lining up with TRBD1. In DNA form, the CDR3 reads TGCAGTGCTGTGACAGGGAATTTCCATTTTGAGCCCCAGCATTTT. Translated, it gives CSAVTGNFHFEPQHF.